This T cell receptor beta chain was captured in a study of high-grade serous ovarian cancer treatment subgroups. Study information: Each sample yielded on average around 7,000 unique TCR beta rearrangements from around 14,000 reads.

Sequencing was performed with immunoSEQ multiplex PCR; in TCRdb, only in-frame clones are kept and a portion is missing. The repertoire consists of 3,500 to 4,500 clones, with less than 85% occurring once and the leading ten covering less than 7%. Worth noting for this clone: Its antigen is currently unknown.

The CDR3 is 14 residues long. Per germline, CDR1 SGDLS and CDR2 YYNGEE. V trimming: 2 bases; J trimming: 3 bases; junction bases outside the gene matches: 4. Tumor samples were taken before definitive surgery or chemotherapy. Study-wide findings and caveats: Same-patient tumor repertoires overlapped at about 0.095 to 0.79; different patients barely overlapped. Only CDR3 was analyzed; CDR1 and CDR2 were not.

The chain employs TRBV9 and TRBJ2-7, with 8 bases fitting TRBD2. Material for sequencing was tumor tissue. This sequence was found in a human donor with high-grade serous ovarian cancer. CDR3 residues: CASSVSGTGYEQYF. The DNA of the CDR3 is TGTGCCAGCAGCGTTAGCGGGACGGGCTACGAGCAGTACTTC.